The rows below give T cell receptor beta chains drawn from one sample of a study of shared clonotypes between healthy human individuals. Data came from immunoSEQ multiplex PCR; TCRdb stores just in-frame clones and leaves some out. The sample consists of 1.5 million to 2.5 million clones, roughly 94% of them appearing once. Material for sequencing was naive CD8+ T cells sorted from blood. The source of these receptors is a man in his late teens or twenties in good health. Each CDR3 is given with its conserved first and last residue.

v_call cdr3_aa
TRBV11-2 CASSEGADSYEQYF
TRBV7-2 CASSSLSAAAWDTIYF
TRBV6-5 CASEGGRYQETQYF
TRBV7-6 CAATAGVLDTEAFF
TRBV4-1 CASSRHQDGTSLETQYF
TRBV4-1 CASSDSDSNQPQHF
TRBV30 CAWSPGGVGQTQYF
TRBV11-2 CASSLDAGVITEAFF
TRBV9 CASSVGGGTEQFF
TRBV4-1 CASSLTPGGGETQYF
TRBV14 CASSQESYRGVRNEQFF
TRBV27 CASSLSPGGAGTEAFF
TRBV28 CASSFTQSGYEQYF
TRBV10-1 CASSDIRPVDEQFF
TRBV4-2 CASSQETGAHNEQFF
TRBV7-9 CASSSGRDTQYF
TRBV6-1 CASGQLLSSYNEQFF
TRBV7-8 CASSSGTGEDYGYTF
TRBV13 CASSSPGSYEQYF
TRBV5-6 CASSLESPTQYF
TRBV27 CASSPGQGRVQETQYF
TRBV27 CASSLTGGLYEQYF
TRBV7-4 CASSLYQSRGETQYF
TRBV11-2 CASSSHYEQYF
TRBV27 CASSKGLAGGEQFF